This entry lists 28 T cell receptor beta chains sequenced from one sample in a study of cytomegalovirus exposure and HLA in healthy donors (dated by TCRdb to the late 2010s). Preparation of the library involved the immunoSEQ multiplex PCR assay. For the multiplex PCR, a mixture combining 60 forward primers for TCR Vbeta segments and 13 reverse primers for TCR Jbeta segments was used. In its TCRdb copy, this immuneACCESS table keeps in-frame sequences only and misses some clones. Where compared with another copy, unresolved V genes explain less than half of these, and the others have no known cause. The sample has some 180,000 clones on record, 75% to 90% of them singletons. The ten largest account for roughly 0.98% of the sample. The sample was PBMCs. The receptors were gathered from a boy between 2 and 10 years old in good health and CMV-seronegative.

The J gene is TRBJ2-2, the V gene TRBV4-1; D is perhaps TRBD2 (6 bases). The V gene's germline CDR1 is MGHRA and CDR2 YSYEKL. The V gene lost 4 bases and the J gene lost 4 bases, with 13 bases spanning the gap. The CDR3 is made up of 15 amino acids. The CDR3 spells CASSPRDSVTGELFF. The CDR3 region has the DNA TGCGCCAGCAGCCCCCGGGACTCTGTCACCGGGGAGCTGTTTTTT.

The CDR3 sequence: CASSLATSYNTDTQYF. In DNA, the CDR3 is TGTGCCAGCAGTTTAGCGACTAGCTATAACACAGATACGCAGTATTTT. The chain links TRBV28 to TRBJ2-3; TRBD2 matches 7 bases. CDR1 is MDHEN, CDR2 SYDVKM, per germline. V shed 2 bases, J shed 2 bases, and the junction held 7 bases outside the gene matches. This CDR3 is 16 amino acids long.

The J gene is TRBJ2-1, the V gene TRBV7-9, with TRBD1 matching over 7 bases. CDR3 length: 14 residues. Germline CDR1 and CDR2: SEHNR and FQNEAQ (reference sequence). V was clipped by 5 bases and J by 3 bases; unmatched bases: 4. The CDR3 spells CASSPRDSYNEQFF. For the CDR3, the DNA is TGTGCCAGCAGCCCCCGGGACAGCTACAATGAGCAGTTCTTC. The full variable domain, completed using reference TRBV7-9 and TRBJ2-1, is DTGVSQNPRHKITKRGQNVTFRCDPISEHNRLYWYRQTLGQGPEFLTYFQNEAQLEKSRLLSDRFSAERPKGSFSTLEIQRTEQGDSAMYLCASSPRDSYNEQFFGPGTRLTVL.

This chain uses TRBV6-1 with TRBJ1-5; maybe TRBD1 (5 bases). The germline CDR1 and CDR2 sequences are MNHNS and SASEGT. The ends were cut back, 6 bases at V and 5 bases at J, with 11 bases in the middle. The CDR3 has 13 amino acids. The chain's CDR3 is CASRGGVDQPQHF. The CDR3 DNA sequence: TGTGCCAGCAGGGGGGGGGTGGATCAGCCCCAGCATTTT.

The chain has TRBV5-4 and TRBJ1-1; D is unclear. V was clipped by 4 bases and J by 1 base, with 11 bases between them. Per germline, CDR1 SGHNT and CDR2 YYREEE (reference sequence). The CDR3 is 14 residues long. In DNA, the CDR3 is TGTGCCAGCAGCCGCCCTATGCAGAACACTGAAGCTTTCTTT. This sequence encodes CASSRPMQNTEAFF.

The V call is TRBV14, the J call TRBJ1-3, with 10 bases fitting TRBD1. The length of the CDR3 is 14 residues. Germline lookup yields CDR1 SGHDN and CDR2 FVKESK. J gave up 8 bases and V 4 bases, and 5 bases lay outside the gene matches. CDR3 nucleotide sequence: TGTGCCAGCAGCCCGCGGACAGGGGGTGACACCATATATTTT. The encoded protein is CASSPRTGGDTIYF.

V is TRBV5-1 and J is TRBJ2-5; D call uncertain. Trimming removed 0 bases at V and 5 bases at J, with 8 bases between. The CDR3 covers 13 residues. The germline CDR1 and CDR2 sequences are SGHRS and YFSETQ. CDR3 in DNA: TGCGCCAGCAGCTTGGCCGTCCGGGAGACCCAGTACTTC. Protein sequence: CASSLAVRETQYF.

The chain uses TRBV27 and TRBJ2-7, with 7 bases matching TRBD1. The V and J ends lost 6 bases and 4 bases, in that order; junction bases with no gene match: 12. CDR3 length: 15 amino acids. CDR1 and CDR2 (germline): MNHEY, SMNVEV (reference sequence). The CDR3 loop reads CASRETEGARYEQYF. Written as DNA, the CDR3 is TGTGCCAGCAGAGAAACCGAGGGGGCGCGATACGAGCAGTACTTC.

The chain combines TRBV30 with TRBJ2-1; no reliable D call. The germline V and J ends were trimmed by 6 bases and 2 bases, with 8 bases remaining between them. This CDR3 spans 12 amino acids. CDR1 and CDR2 from the germline V gene are GTSNPN and SVGIG (reference sequence). The CDR3 nucleotides read TGTGCCTGTTTTTATCCCTACAATGAGCAGTTCTTC. It codes for CACFYPYNEQFF.

The chain combines TRBV30 with TRBJ2-6; a possible D gene is TRBD2 (5 bases). From germline, CDR1 is GTSNPN and CDR2 SVGIG (reference sequence). Trimming pared 1 base from V and 0 bases from J, leaving 13 bases between. CDR3 size: 17 residues. The CDR3 loop is CAWSDRGFRSGANVLTF. The CDR3 nucleotides read TGTGCCTGGAGTGACAGAGGGTTCCGCTCTGGGGCCAACGTCCTGACTTTC.

The sample holds a few counts of this clone. The CDR3 DNA reads as TGTGCCTGGAGACTAGCGGGTGAACAAGAGACCCAGTACTTC. This sequence encodes CAWRLAGEQETQYF. The rearrangement links TRBV30 to TRBJ2-5; TRBD2 matches 9 bases. CDR1 and CDR2 (germline): GTSNPN, SVGIG (reference sequence). The CDR3 runs to 14 residues. V lost 3 bases, J lost 2 bases, and 4 bases stayed unmatched. Full variable domain (missing parts from reference TRBV30 and TRBJ2-5): SQTIHQWPATLVQPVGSPLSLECTVEGTSNPNLYWYRQAAGRGLQLLFYSVGIGQISSEVPQNLSASRPQDRQFILSSKKLLLSDSGFYLCAWRLAGEQETQYFGPGTRLLVL.

The chain combines TRBV7-6 with TRBJ2-1; 11 bases agree with TRBD2. CDR1 and CDR2 from the germline V gene are SGHVS and FNYEAQ. The CDR3 extends over 20 amino acids. V dropped 4 bases and J dropped 4; count of bases not matched to a gene: 18. CDR3 nucleotides: TGTGCCAGCAGCTCCGAACAGGGGACCCGACTAGCGGGGATGTACAATGAGCAGTTCTTC. This codes for CASSSEQGTRLAGMYNEQFF.

This sequence joins TRBV28 and TRBJ2-7; 14 bases are shared with TRBD2. After removal of 6 bases from V and 0 bases from J, the junction contained 10 bases not matched to a gene. This CDR3 comprises 18 residues. The V gene's germline CDR1 is MDHEN and CDR2 SYDVKM. The CDR3 DNA is TGTGCCAGCAGGACCGGGACTAGCGGGGGCCGGAGCTCCTACGAGCAGTACTTC. Encoded protein: CASRTGTSGGRSSYEQYF.

CDR3 in DNA: TGCGCCAGCAGCTTGAGACAGGGGGTCCAAGAGACCCAGTACTTC. It is translated as CASSLRQGVQETQYF. This chain connects TRBV5-1 to TRBJ2-5, with 9 bases aligning to TRBD1. This CDR3 is 15 amino acids long. The J segment lost 1 base and the V segment lost 1 base, leaving 2 bases of the junction unmatched. Germline loops: CDR1 SGHRS, CDR2 YFSETQ.

The V call is TRBV5-8, the J call TRBJ2-1; 9 bases line up with TRBD1. V lost 3 bases and J lost 5; bases outside the gene matches: 3. Germline V CDR1 and CDR2: SGHTS, YDEGEE. This CDR3 spans 14 amino acids. The CDR3 protein is CASSSGQGHNEQFF. Here the CDR3 DNA reads TGTGCCAGCAGCTCCGGACAGGGGCACAATGAGCAGTTCTTC.

The chain recombines TRBV28 with TRBJ2-7; a weak D match, TRBD1 (6 bases). The CDR3 totals 15 residues. V was pared by 3 bases and J by 5 bases, with 17 bases between. The germline V gene has CDR1 MDHEN and CDR2 SYDVKM. The CDR3 DNA reads as TGTGCCAGCAGTTTTCCGCAGGGGCTTTTCCACGAGCAGTACTTC. Its translation: CASSFPQGLFHEQYF.

The V call is TRBV15, the J call TRBJ2-1; 11 nucleotides align to TRBD2. The CDR3 runs to 15 residues. The trim removed 1 base at V and 11 bases at J, leaving 7 bases unmatched. In germline, CDR1 is LNHNV, CDR2 YYDKDF (reference sequence). The CDR3 DNA sequence: TGTGCCACCAGCAGAGTGGGTAGCGGGGGGGGTAAGCAGTTCTTC. Protein sequence: CATSRVGSGGGKQFF.

Remarks on this clone: Distinct nucleotide sequences in the sample also encode this CDR3. The V call is TRBV28, the J call TRBJ1-5; perhaps TRBD1 as D (5 bases). Germline CDR1 reads MDHEN; CDR2 reads SYDVKM. This CDR3 has 13 residues. Deletions cut 3 bases from V and 7 bases from J, with 10 bases between. The CDR3 nucleotides read TGTGCCAGCAGTTTGCAGGGTTCGCAGCCCCAGCATTTT. It translates to CASSLQGSQPQHF.

V is TRBV27 and J is TRBJ2-1; possible D gene TRBD2, 7 bases. The CDR3 covers 15 residues. V dropped 2 bases and J dropped 4 bases, with 12 bases sitting between them. From germline, CDR1 is MNHEY and CDR2 SMNVEV (reference sequence). The CDR3 here is CASSLGGAPYNEQFF. In DNA form, the CDR3 reads TGTGCCAGCAGTTTAGGGGGGGCTCCTTACAATGAGCAGTTCTTC.

The V and J genes are TRBV7-9 and TRBJ1-5; weak D call: TRBD1 (5 bases). This CDR3 spans 17 amino acids. V lost 1 base and J lost 5, with 18 bases in between. Germline assignment: CDR1 SEHNR and CDR2 FQNEAQ (reference sequence). The CDR3 nucleotides are TGTGCCAGCAGCTTAGGAGAAGCAGGGTTACCGGATCAGCCCCAGCATTTT. This sequence encodes CASSLGEAGLPDQPQHF. The complete variable domain, with remaining parts taken from reference TRBV7-9 and TRBJ1-5, reads DTGVSQNPRHKITKRGQNVTFRCDPISEHNRLYWYRQTLGQGPEFLTYFQNEAQLEKSRLLSDRFSAERPKGSFSTLEIQRTEQGDSAMYLCASSLGEAGLPDQPQHFGDGTRLSIL.

The chain carries TRBV20-1 and TRBJ2-1; no reliable D call. The CDR3 has 9 amino acids. V was cut by 6 bases and J by 5 bases, with 2 bases left in between. Germline lookup yields CDR1 DFQATT and CDR2 SNEGSKA (reference sequence). The CDR3 nucleotides read TGCAGTGCCGACAATGAGCAGTTCTTC. As protein: CSADNEQFF.

V usage is TRBV27 and J usage is TRBJ2-1; 7 bases are shared with TRBD2. V was pared by 5 bases and J by 0 bases, with 7 bases of the junction left unmatched. CDR1 and CDR2 (germline): MNHEY, SMNVEV (reference sequence). The CDR3 has 16 amino acids. In DNA form, the CDR3 reads TGTGCCAGCAGTAAAACTAGCGTAATCTCCTACAATGAGCAGTTCTTC. Translating it yields CASSKTSVISYNEQFF.

The V call is TRBV29-1, the J call TRBJ2-3, with 9 bases that match TRBD2. After removal of 6 bases from V and 4 bases from J, the junction contained 20 bases not matched to a gene. CDR3 size: 18 residues. Germline lookup yields CDR1 SQVTM and CDR2 ANQGSEA. The CDR3 region has the DNA TGCAGCGTCGACCCTCCTGTGGCTAGCGGGAAGGCAGCAGATACGCAGTATTTT. It translates to CSVDPPVASGKAADTQYF.

The chain recombines TRBV5-1 with TRBJ1-1; D is unclear. The germline CDR1 and CDR2 sequences are SGHRS and YFSETQ. Trimming removed 6 bases from V and 3 bases from J, with 12 bases in between. This CDR3 contains 13 residues. The CDR3 reads CASTWEGDTEAFF. The DNA for the CDR3 is TGCGCCAGCACGTGGGAGGGTGACACTGAAGCTTTCTTT. Using reference TRBV5-1 and TRBJ1-1 for the parts outside the CDR3, the full variable domain is KAGVTQTPRYLIKTRGQQVTLSCSPISGHRSVSWYQQTPGQGLQFLFEYFSETQRNKGNFPGRFSGRQFSNSRSEMNVSTLELGDSALYLCASTWEGDTEAFFGQGTRLTVV.

The chain joins TRBV30 to TRBJ2-6; D unresolved. Per germline, CDR1 GTSNPN and CDR2 SVGIG (reference sequence). The germline V and J ends were trimmed by 1 base and 0 bases, with 7 bases remaining between them. The CDR3 spans 15 residues. This CDR3 is CAWSETVSGANVLTF. CDR3 DNA: TGTGCCTGGAGTGAAACGGTCTCTGGGGCCAACGTCCTGACTTTC.

This sequence joins TRBV6-5 and TRBJ2-3; 7 nucleotides align to TRBD2. CDR1 MNHEY and CDR2 SVGAGI come from the germline V gene. V was clipped by 6 bases and J by 7 bases; unmatched bases: 1. The CDR3 contains 11 residues. The CDR3 nucleotides read TGTGCCAGCAGCGGGGGGAATACGCAGTATTTT. Its protein is CASSGGNTQYF.

This clone came up a few times. The V gene is TRBV5-3, the J gene TRBJ1-5; TRBD1 aligns across 7 bases. TRBV5-3 falls under the ORF class, with uncertain function. V lost 0 bases and J lost 6; bases outside the gene matches: 9. The length of the CDR3 is 16 residues. The CDR3 here is CARSLALGQLIQPQHF. The CDR3, as DNA: TGTGCCAGAAGCTTGGCGCTGGGACAGTTGATTCAGCCCCAGCATTTT.

The chain recombines TRBV7-8 with TRBJ1-1, with D perhaps matching TRBD1 (5 bases). Germline CDR1 is SGHVS and CDR2 is FQNEAQ. The CDR3 sequence is 15 residues long. V lost 10 bases and J lost 0, with 18 bases in between. The CDR3 is CATLLGQAVNTEAFF. CDR3 nucleotides: TGTGCCACGCTTTTGGGGCAGGCGGTGAACACTGAAGCTTTCTTT. Complete variable domain (other parts from reference TRBV7-8 and TRBJ1-1): GAGVSQSPRYKVAKRGQDVALRCDPISGHVSLFWYQQALGQGPEFLTYFQNEAQLDKSGLPSDRFFAERPEGSVSTLKIQRTQQEDSAVYLCATLLGQAVNTEAFFGQGTRLTVV.